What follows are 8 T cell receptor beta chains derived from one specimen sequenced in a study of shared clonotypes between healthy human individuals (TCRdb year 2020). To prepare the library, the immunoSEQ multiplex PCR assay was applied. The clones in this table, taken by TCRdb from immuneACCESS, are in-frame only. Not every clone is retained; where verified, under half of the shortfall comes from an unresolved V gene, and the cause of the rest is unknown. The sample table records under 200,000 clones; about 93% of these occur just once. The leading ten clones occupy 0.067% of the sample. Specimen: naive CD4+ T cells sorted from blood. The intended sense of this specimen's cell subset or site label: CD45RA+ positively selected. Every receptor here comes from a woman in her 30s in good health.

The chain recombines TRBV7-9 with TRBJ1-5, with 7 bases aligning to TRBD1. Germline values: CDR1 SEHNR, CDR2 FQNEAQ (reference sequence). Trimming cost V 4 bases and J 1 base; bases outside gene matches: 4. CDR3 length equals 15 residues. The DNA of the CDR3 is TGTGCCAGCAGCTCCGGGACAGCCAGCAATCAGCCCCAGCATTTT. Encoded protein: CASSSGTASNQPQHF.

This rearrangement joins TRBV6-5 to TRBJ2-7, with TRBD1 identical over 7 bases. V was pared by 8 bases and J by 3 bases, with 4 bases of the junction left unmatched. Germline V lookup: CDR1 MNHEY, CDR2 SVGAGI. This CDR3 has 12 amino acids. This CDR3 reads CASRDRNYEQYF. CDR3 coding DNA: TGTGCCAGCCGGGACAGAAACTACGAGCAGTACTTC.

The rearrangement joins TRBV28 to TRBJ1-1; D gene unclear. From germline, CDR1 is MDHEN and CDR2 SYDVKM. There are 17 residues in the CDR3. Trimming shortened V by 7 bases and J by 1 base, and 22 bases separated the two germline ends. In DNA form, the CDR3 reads TGTGCCAGCATCCCTGCACGCGGGGTGCGGAAGAACACTGAAGCTTTCTTT. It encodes CASIPARGVRKNTEAFF.

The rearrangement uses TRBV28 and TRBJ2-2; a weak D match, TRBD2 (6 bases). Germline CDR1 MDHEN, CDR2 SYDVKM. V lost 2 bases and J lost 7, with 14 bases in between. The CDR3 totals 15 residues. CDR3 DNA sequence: TGTGCCAGCAGTTTAGGGGGGTGGAAGGACGGGGAGCTGTTTTTT. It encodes CASSLGGWKDGELFF.

Here the CDR3 DNA reads TGTGCCAGCAGTTTATATGGGACTAGCGGGGCTGAGACCCAGTACTTC. Translating gives CASSLYGTSGAETQYF. The chain joins TRBV28 to TRBJ2-5; TRBD2 aligns across 13 bases. Germline trimming cut 1 base from V and 5 bases from J; bases unmatched to any gene: 4. This CDR3 has 16 residues. Germline V lookup: CDR1 MDHEN, CDR2 SYDVKM.

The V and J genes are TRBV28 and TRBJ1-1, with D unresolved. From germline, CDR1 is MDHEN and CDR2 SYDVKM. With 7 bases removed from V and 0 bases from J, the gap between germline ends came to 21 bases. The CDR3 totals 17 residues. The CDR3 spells CASTSRRGGRMNTEAFF. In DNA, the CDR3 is TGTGCCAGCACCTCTCGCCGGGGAGGAAGGATGAACACTGAAGCTTTCTTT.

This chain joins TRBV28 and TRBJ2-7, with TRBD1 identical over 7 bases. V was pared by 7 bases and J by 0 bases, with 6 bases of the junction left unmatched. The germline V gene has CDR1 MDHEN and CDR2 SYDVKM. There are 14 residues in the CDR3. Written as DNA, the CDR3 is TGTGCCAGCACCAGACAGGGCCGCTCCTACGAGCAGTACTTC. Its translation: CASTRQGRSYEQYF. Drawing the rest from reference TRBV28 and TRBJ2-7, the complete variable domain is DVKVTQSSRYLVKRTGEKVFLECVQDMDHENMFWYRQDPGLGLRLIYFSYDVKMKEKGDIPEGYSVSREKKERFSLILESASTNQTSMYLCASTRQGRSYEQYFGPGTRLTVT.

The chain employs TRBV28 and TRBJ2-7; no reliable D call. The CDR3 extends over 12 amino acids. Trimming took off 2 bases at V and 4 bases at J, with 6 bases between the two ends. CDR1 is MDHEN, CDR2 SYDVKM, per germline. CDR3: CASSLSKYEQYF. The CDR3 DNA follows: TGTGCCAGCAGTTTAAGCAAATACGAGCAGTACTTC.